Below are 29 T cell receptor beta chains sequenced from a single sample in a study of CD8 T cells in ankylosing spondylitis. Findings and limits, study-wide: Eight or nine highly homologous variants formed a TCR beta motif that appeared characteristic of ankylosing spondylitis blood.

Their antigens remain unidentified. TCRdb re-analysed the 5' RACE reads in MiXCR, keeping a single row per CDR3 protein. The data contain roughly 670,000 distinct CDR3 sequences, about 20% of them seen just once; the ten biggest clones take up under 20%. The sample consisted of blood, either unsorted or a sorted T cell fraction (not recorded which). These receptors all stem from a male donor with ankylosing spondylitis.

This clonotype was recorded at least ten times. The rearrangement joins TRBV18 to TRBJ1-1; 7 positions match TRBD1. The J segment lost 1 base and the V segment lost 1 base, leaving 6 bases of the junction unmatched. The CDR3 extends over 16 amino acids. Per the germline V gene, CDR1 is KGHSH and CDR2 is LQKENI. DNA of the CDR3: TGTGCCAGCTCACCACTAAGGGACAGCTCGAACACTGAAGCTTTCTTT. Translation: CASSPLRDSSNTEAFF.

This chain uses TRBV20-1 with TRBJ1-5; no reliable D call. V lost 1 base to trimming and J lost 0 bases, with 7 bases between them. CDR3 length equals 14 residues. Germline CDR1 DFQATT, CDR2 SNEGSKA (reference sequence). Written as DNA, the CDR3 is TGCAGTGCTAGAGGGGAATATAGCAATCAGCCCCAGCATTTT. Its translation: CSARGEYSNQPQHF.

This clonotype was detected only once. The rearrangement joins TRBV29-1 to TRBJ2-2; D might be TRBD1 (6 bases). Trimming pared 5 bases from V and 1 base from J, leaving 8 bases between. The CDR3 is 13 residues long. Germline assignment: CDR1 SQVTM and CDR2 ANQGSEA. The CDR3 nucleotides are TGCAGCGTTATACAGGGGAACACCGGGGAGCTGTTTTTT. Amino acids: CSVIQGNTGELFF.

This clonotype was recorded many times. CDR3 in amino acids: CASSPPGGLYEQYF. The CDR3 region has the DNA TGTGCCAGCAGCCCACCCGGGGGACTCTACGAGCAGTACTTC. The chain joins TRBV27 to TRBJ2-7; D may be TRBD2 (6 bases). V shed 6 bases and J shed 3 bases, with 15 bases lying between them. The germline V gene encodes CDR1 MNHEY and CDR2 SMNVEV (reference sequence). This CDR3 is 14 amino acids long.

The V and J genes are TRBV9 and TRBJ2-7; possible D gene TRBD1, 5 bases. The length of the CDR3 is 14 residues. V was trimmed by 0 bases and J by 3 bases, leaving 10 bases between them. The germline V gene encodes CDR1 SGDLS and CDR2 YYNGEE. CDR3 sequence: CASSVAPDSYEQYF. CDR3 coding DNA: TGTGCCAGCAGCGTAGCACCCGACAGCTACGAGCAGTACTTC.

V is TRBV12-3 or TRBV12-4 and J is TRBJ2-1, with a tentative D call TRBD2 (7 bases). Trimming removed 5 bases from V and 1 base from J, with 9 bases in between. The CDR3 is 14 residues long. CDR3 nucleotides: TGTGCCAGCAGTGAGGGGGGGTCCTACAATGAGCAGTTCTTC. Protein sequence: CASSEGGSYNEQFF.

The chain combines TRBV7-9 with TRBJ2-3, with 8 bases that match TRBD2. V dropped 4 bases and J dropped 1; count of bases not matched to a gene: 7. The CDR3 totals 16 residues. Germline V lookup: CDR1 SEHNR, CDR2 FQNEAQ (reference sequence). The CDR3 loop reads CASSSLVTSGTDTQYF. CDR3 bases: TGTGCCAGCAGCTCGTTGGTGACTAGCGGCACAGATACGCAGTATTTT.

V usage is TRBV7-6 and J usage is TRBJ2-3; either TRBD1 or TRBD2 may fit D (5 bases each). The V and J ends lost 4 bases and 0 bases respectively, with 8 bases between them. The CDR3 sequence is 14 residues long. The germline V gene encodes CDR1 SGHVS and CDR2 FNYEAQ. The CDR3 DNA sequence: TGTGCCAGCAGCTCCCGGGACAGCACAGATACGCAGTATTTT. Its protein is CASSSRDSTDTQYF.

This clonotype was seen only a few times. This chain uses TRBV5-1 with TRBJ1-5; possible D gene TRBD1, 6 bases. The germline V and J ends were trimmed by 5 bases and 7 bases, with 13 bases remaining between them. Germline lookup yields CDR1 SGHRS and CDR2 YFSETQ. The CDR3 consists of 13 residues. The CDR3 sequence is CASSPGGGQPQHF. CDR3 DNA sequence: TGCGCCAGCAGTCCCGGGGGGGGCCAGCCCCAGCATTTT.

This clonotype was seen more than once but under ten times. CDR3: CSARDLRGGYNEQFF. In DNA form, the CDR3 reads TGCAGTGCTAGAGATCTTAGGGGAGGCTACAATGAGCAGTTCTTC. The chain recombines TRBV20-1 with TRBJ2-1, with D tentatively TRBD2 (6 bases). The CDR3 length is 15 residues. V lost 0 bases and J lost 3, with 12 bases in between. Germline V gene lookup returns CDR1 DFQATT and CDR2 SNEGSKA (reference sequence).

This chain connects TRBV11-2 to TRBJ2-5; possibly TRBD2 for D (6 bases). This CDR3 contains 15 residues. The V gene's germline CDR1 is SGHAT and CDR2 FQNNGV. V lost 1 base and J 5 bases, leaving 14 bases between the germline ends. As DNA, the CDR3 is TGTGCCAGCAGCTTAGGGGGAGCGGGCCGGGAGACCCAGTACTTC. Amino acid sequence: CASSLGGAGRETQYF.

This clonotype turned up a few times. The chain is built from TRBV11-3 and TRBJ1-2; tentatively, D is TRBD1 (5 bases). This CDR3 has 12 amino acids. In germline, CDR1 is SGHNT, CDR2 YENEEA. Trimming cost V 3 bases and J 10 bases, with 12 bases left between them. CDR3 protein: CASSLGTLDYTF. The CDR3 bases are TGTGCCAGCAGCTTGGGGACTCTGGACTACACCTTC.

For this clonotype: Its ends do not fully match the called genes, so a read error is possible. CDR3 DNA: TGTGCCAGCACCTTAGGGCAGGGAGAAACCGGGGAGCTGTTTTTT. This sequence encodes CASTLGQGETGELFF. The rearrangement joins TRBV7-2 to TRBJ2-2; D is possibly TRBD1 or TRBD2 (5 bases each). The CDR3 consists of 15 residues. CDR1 is SGHTA, CDR2 FQGNSA, per germline. The full variable domain, with the rest looked up from reference TRBV7-2 and TRBJ2-2, is GAGVSQSPSNKVTEKGKDVELRCDPISGHTALYWYRQSLGQGLEFLIYFQGNSAPDKSGLPSDRFSAERTGGSVSTLTIQRTQQEDSAVYLCASTLGQGETGELFFGEGSRLTVL.

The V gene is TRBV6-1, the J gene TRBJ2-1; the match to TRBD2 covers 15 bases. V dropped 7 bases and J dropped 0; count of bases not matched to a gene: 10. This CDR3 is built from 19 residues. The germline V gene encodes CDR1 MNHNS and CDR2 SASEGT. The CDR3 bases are TGTGCCAGCATTCCAGGGGGACTAGCGGGAGGAGGCTCCTACAATGAGCAGTTCTTC. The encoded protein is CASIPGGLAGGGSYNEQFF.

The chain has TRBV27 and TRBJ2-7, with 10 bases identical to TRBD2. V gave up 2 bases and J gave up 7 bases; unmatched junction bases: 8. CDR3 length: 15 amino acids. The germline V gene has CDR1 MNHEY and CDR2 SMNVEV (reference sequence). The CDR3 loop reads CASSLEAGGPREQYF. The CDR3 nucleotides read TGTGCCAGCAGTTTAGAAGCGGGAGGGCCGAGGGAGCAGTACTTC.

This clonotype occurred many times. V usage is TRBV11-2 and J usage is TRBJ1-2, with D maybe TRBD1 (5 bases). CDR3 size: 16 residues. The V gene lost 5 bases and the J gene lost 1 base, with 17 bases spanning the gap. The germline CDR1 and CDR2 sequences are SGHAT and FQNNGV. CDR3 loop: CASSRGTGLNNYGYTF. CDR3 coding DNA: TGTGCCAGCAGCCGTGGAACAGGCCTGAATAACTATGGCTACACCTTC. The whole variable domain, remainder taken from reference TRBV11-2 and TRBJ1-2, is EAGVAQSPRYKIIEKRQSVAFWCNPISGHATLYWYQQILGQGPKLLIQFQNNGVVDDSQLPKDRFSAERLKGVDSTLKIQPAKLEDSAVYLCASSRGTGLNNYGYTFGSGTRLTVV.

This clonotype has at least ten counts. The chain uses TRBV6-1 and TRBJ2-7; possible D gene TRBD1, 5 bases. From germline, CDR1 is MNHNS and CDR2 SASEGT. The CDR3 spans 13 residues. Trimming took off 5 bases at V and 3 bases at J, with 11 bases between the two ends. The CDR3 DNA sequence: TGTGCCAGCAGTCAGGGTTCGGGCTACGAGCAGTACTTC. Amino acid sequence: CASSQGSGYEQYF.

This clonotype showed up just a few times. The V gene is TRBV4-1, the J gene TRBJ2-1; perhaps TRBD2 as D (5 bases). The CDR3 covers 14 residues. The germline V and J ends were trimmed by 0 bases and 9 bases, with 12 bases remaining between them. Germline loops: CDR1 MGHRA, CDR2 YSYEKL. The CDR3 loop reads CASSQDPPRGEQFF. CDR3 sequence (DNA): TGCGCCAGCAGCCAAGATCCCCCCCGGGGTGAGCAGTTCTTC.

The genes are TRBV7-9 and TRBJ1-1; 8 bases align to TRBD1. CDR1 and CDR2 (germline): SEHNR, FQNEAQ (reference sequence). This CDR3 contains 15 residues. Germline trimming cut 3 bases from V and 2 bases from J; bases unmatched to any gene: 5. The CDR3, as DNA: TGTGCCAGCAGCTTCCTGGGACAGGCAAACACTGAAGCTTTCTTT. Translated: CASSFLGQANTEAFF.

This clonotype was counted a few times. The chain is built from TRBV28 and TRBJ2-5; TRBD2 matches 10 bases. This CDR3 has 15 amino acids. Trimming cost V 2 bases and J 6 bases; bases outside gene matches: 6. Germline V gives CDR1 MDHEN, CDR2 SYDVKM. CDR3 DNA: TGTGCCAGCAGTTTACCGACTAGCGGGCTTAAGACCCAGTACTTC. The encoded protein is CASSLPTSGLKTQYF.

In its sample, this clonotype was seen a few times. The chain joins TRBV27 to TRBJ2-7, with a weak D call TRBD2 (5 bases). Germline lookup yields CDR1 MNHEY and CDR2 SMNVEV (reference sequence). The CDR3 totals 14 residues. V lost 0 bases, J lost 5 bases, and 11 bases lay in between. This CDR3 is CASSLSAAGDEQYF. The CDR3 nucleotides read TGTGCCAGCAGTTTATCAGCCGCCGGGGACGAGCAGTACTTC.

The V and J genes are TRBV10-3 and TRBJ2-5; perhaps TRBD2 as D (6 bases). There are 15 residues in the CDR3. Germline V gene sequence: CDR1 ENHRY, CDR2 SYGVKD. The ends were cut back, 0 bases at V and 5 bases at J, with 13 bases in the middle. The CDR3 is CAISESPGGWETQYF. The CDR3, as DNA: TGTGCCATCAGTGAGTCCCCTGGAGGGTGGGAGACCCAGTACTTC.

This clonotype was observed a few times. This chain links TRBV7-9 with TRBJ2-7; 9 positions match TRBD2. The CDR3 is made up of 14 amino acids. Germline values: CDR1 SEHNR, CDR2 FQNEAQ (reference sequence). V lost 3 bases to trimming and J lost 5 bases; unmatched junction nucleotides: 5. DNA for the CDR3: TGTGCCAGCAGCTTTAGCGGGGGAGGCGACGAGCAGTACTTC. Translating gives CASSFSGGGDEQYF.

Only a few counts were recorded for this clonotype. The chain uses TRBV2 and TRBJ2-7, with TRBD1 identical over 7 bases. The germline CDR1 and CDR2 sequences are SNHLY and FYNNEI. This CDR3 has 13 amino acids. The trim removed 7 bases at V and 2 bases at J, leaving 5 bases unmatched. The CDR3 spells CASTRDSPYEQYF. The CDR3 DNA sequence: TGTGCCAGCACCCGGGACAGCCCCTACGAGCAGTACTTC.

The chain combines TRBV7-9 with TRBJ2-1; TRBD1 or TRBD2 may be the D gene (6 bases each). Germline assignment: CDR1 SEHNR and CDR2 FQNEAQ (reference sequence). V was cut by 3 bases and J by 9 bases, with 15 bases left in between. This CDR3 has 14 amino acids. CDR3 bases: TGTGCCAGCAGCTTTACGGGGGCGCAGGGTGAGCAGTTCTTC. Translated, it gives CASSFTGAQGEQFF.

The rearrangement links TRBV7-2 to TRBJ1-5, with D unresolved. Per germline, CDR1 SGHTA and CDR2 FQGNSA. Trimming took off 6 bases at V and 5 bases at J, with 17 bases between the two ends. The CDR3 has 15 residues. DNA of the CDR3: TGTGCCAGCAGTTCCCGAGTGGGGTCCGATCAGCCCCAGCATTTT. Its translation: CASSSRVGSDQPQHF.

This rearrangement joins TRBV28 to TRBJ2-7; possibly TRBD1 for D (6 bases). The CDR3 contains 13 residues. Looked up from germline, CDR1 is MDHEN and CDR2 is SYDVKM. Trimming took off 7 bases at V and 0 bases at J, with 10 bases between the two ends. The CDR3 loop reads CASTGQNSYEQYF. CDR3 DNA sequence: TGTGCCAGCACCGGACAGAACTCCTACGAGCAGTACTTC.

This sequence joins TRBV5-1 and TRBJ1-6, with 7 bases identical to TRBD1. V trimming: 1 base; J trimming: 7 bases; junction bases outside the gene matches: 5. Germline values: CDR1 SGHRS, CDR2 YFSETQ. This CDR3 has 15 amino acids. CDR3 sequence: CASSLSGGGNSPLHF. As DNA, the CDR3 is TGCGCCAGCAGCTTGTCAGGGGGGGGAAATTCACCCCTCCACTTT.

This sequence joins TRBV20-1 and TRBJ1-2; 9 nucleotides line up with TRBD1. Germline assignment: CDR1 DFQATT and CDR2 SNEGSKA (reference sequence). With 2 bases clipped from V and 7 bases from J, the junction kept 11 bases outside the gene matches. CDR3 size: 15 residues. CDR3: CSARRRGQGPSGYTF. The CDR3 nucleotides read TGCAGTGCTAGACGTCGGGGACAGGGACCTTCTGGCTACACCTTC.